These 11 T cell receptor beta chains were sequenced from one sample in a study of blood T cell repertoires in COVID-19. Only in-frame clones appear in the TCRdb table, and some are missing; sequencing was by immunoSEQ multiplex PCR. The sample shows about 53,000 clones, approximately 90% of them seen only once. The sequenced sample consisted of peripheral blood. The receptors derive from a man aged 50 to 60 with acute or convalescent COVID-19.

This chain uses TRBV5-1 with TRBJ2-3, with D possibly being TRBD2 (10 bases). Germline CDR1 SGHRS, CDR2 YFSETQ. Trimming took off 2 bases at V and 2 bases at J, with 21 bases between the two ends. CDR3 size: 18 residues. CDR3 bases: TGCGCCAGCAGCTTTATGACAGGGGGGACTAGCGCCACAGATACGCAGTATTTT. Its protein is CASSFMTGGTSATDTQYF.

In its sample, this clone was seen a few times. V usage is TRBV27 and J usage is TRBJ1-5; 7 bases map to TRBD1. The V gene's germline CDR1 is MNHEY and CDR2 SMNVEV (reference sequence). V was clipped by 0 bases and J by 0 bases; unmatched bases: 2. The CDR3 is made up of 16 amino acids. The CDR3 loop reads CASSLSGQNSNQPQHF. As DNA, the CDR3 is TGTGCCAGCAGTTTATCGGGACAGAATAGCAATCAGCCCCAGCATTTT.

This clone occurred a few times. The gene calls are TRBV27 and TRBJ2-1, with 7 bases lining up with TRBD1. This CDR3 spans 14 amino acids. The V gene's germline CDR1 is MNHEY and CDR2 SMNVEV (reference sequence). The J segment lost 7 bases and the V segment lost 4 bases, leaving 7 bases of the junction unmatched. CDR3 residues: CASSYGTAPNEQFF. The CDR3, as DNA: TGTGCCAGCAGTTATGGGACAGCCCCAAATGAGCAGTTCTTC.

This clone was observed a single time. The V and J genes are TRBV10-3 and TRBJ2-1, with 13 bases identical to TRBD2. After removal of 6 bases from V and 7 bases from J, the junction contained 0 bases not matched to a gene. Germline lookup yields CDR1 ENHRY and CDR2 SYGVKD. The CDR3 contains 13 residues. The CDR3 loop is CAIRTSGGNEQFF. In DNA, the CDR3 is TGTGCCATCAGGACTAGCGGGGGGAATGAGCAGTTCTTC.

The chain joins TRBV28 to TRBJ2-2; 8 positions agree with TRBD2. There are 16 residues in the CDR3. Unmatched junction bases numbered 9, after V lost 8 bases and J lost 1 base. Germline V CDR1 and CDR2: MDHEN, SYDVKM. CDR3 region: CASCRSGSGNTGELFF. CDR3 nucleotides: TGTGCCAGCTGCCGGAGCGGGAGTGGGAACACCGGGGAGCTGTTTTTT.

The genes are TRBV5-1 and TRBJ1-1; no clear D gene. Per the germline V gene, CDR1 is SGHRS and CDR2 is YFSETQ. The CDR3 sequence is 14 residues long. Between the trimmed V and J ends, which lost 4 bases and 1 base, there was a span of 11 bases. The CDR3 sequence: CASSLAETNTEAFF. For the CDR3, the DNA is TGCGCCAGCAGCCTCGCGGAAACGAACACTGAAGCTTTCTTT.

The J gene is TRBJ2-1, the V gene TRBV5-1; 8 nucleotides match TRBD1. The CDR3 consists of 14 residues. CDR1 is SGHRS, CDR2 YFSETQ, per germline. The ends lost 5 bases at V and 7 bases at J; junction bases unmatched: 8. The CDR3 here is CASRWTGPQNEQFF. Written as DNA, the CDR3 is TGCGCCAGCAGGTGGACAGGGCCACAAAATGAGCAGTTCTTC.

The chain combines TRBV4-1 with TRBJ2-3; D may be TRBD2 (5 bases). This CDR3 comprises 19 residues. CDR1 and CDR2 (germline): MGHRA, YSYEKL. The V and J ends lost 0 bases and 0 bases respectively, with 19 bases between them. Here the CDR3 reads CASSQDRPLTRTSTDTQYF. The CDR3 DNA reads TGCGCCAGCAGCCAAGATCGGCCCCTAACTAGAACTAGCACAGATACGCAGTATTTT.

This chain uses TRBV19 with TRBJ2-3, with 7 bases that match TRBD1. The CDR3 consists of 15 residues. Losses at the gene ends were 6 bases for V and 10 bases for J; bases not matched to a gene: 16. Germline V gives CDR1 LNHDA, CDR2 SQIVND (reference sequence). The CDR3 bases are TGTGCCAGTAGAGTGACAGGGTCCTCCCCCCGAGCGCAGTATTTT. Amino acids: CASRVTGSSPRAQYF.

V usage is TRBV11-3 and J usage is TRBJ1-2; no clear D gene. The CDR3 is 15 residues long. Trimming pared 0 bases from V and 8 bases from J, leaving 16 bases between. The germline V gene encodes CDR1 SGHNT and CDR2 YENEEA. In DNA, the CDR3 is TGTGCCAGCAGCTTAGATGGGTCACGTCCGGAGGGCTACACCTTC. It yields the protein CASSLDGSRPEGYTF.

This chain joins TRBV12-3 or TRBV12-4 and TRBJ2-7; D unclear. This CDR3 spans 11 amino acids. Trimming pared 6 bases from V and 4 bases from J, leaving 7 bases between. The CDR3 region is CASSNYYEQYF. CDR3 DNA: TGTGCCAGCAGCAACTATTACGAGCAGTACTTC.